This entry features one T cell receptor (beta chain) sequence. Arm-PCR with iRepertoire HTBI primers amplified the CDR3 regions for these TCR beta libraries. TCRdb analysed the multiplex PCR reads with MiXCR anew, one entry per CDR3 protein. The repertoire holds 700,000 or so distinct CDR3 sequences, with about 30% as singletons. These data originate in a study of regulatory T cells in long-lasting Graves disease. CDR3 length: 15 residues. The V gene's germline CDR1 is MNHNS and CDR2 SASEGT. V shed 5 bases, J shed 9 bases, and the junction held 11 bases outside the gene matches. Stated time point: persistent/refractory GD, antithyroid drugs over 5 years with positive TRAb. The TCR library was prepared using RNA isolated from PBMCs.

The V gene is TRBV6-1, the J gene TRBJ1-3; TRBD1 matches at 9 bases. The clonotype was recovered from a female donor with Graves disease. The source material was peripheral blood mononuclear cells (PBMCs), sampled when the disease was refractory, from a patient treated with antithyroid drugs. The CDR3 here is CASSLGQGIRGTIYF. The CDR3 DNA follows: TGTGCCAGCAGTCTCGGACAGGGGATCCGTGGCACCATATATTTT.